The rows below give T cell receptor beta chains drawn from one sample of a study of T-cell memory formation after mild COVID-19. TCRdb passed the 5' RACE reads through MiXCR, listing each CDR3 protein once. In the table there are about 420,000 distinct CDR3 sequences, 20% to 30% of which are singletons. Sequenced: PBMCs or a T cell subset sorted from them (not recorded which). These receptors were obtained from an adult woman who had mild COVID-19 (a few samples of this study predate the infection). Cell type and time point are not known. CDR3s include the opening cysteine and the closing phenylalanine or tryptophan. A D gene is named only where the DNA matches it firmly. Some rows have no size entry. The others give once, few or many, or a class for an expanded clone.

v_gene	j_gene	len	d_gene	abundance	CDR3nt	CDR3aa
TRBV6-5	TRBJ1-6	15	.	.	TGTGCCAGCAGTTACACCAGGGGTAGGGATTCACCCCTCCACTTT	CASSYTRGRDSPLHF
TRBV9	TRBJ1-1	14	TRBD1	few	TGTGCCAGCAGCGTAGGGGACAGGGTCACTGAAGCTTTCTTT	CASSVGDRVTEAFF
TRBV2	TRBJ2-7	15	TRBD1	.	TGTGCCAGCAGTGAAGGGACAGGCCCCTCCTACGAGCAGTACTTC	CASSEGTGPSYEQYF
TRBV5-1	TRBJ2-1	12	.	few	TGCGCCAGCAGCTGGGAGAACAATGAGCAGTTCTTC	CASSWENNEQFF
TRBV3-1	TRBJ2-7	15	.	.	TGTGCCAGCAGCCAAGATGTGTCGGGATATAGCGAGCAGTACTTC	CASSQDVSGYSEQYF
TRBV6-5	TRBJ2-7	16	TRBD2	.	TGTGCCAGCAGTTCCTCTTCTAGCGGGAGCTCCTACGAGCAGTACTTC	CASSSSSSGSSYEQYF
TRBV18	TRBJ2-1	13	.	.	TGTGCCAGCTCACCGACCGCCCCCAATGAGCAGTTCTTC	CASSPTAPNEQFF
TRBV12-3/TRBV12-4	TRBJ2-7	14	TRBD2	once	TGTGCCAGCAGCCCCAGCGGGACCCCCTACGAGCAGTACTTC	CASSPSGTPYEQYF
TRBV29-1	TRBJ1-2	13	TRBD1	.	TGCAGCGCCAGGGACAGGGGAAGTCTTGGCTACACCTTC	CSARDRGSLGYTF
TRBV7-8	TRBJ1-2	12	.	few	TGTGCCAGCGCAGGAGCTAACTATGGCTACACCTTC	CASAGANYGYTF
TRBV9	TRBJ2-7	14	TRBD1	few	TGTGCCAGCAGCGTAGCCGGACAGGGCTACGAGCAGTACTTC	CASSVAGQGYEQYF
TRBV7-2	TRBJ1-5	14	.	few	TGTGCCAGCAGCTTATCGAGGGGCAATCAGCCCCAGCATTTT	CASSLSRGNQPQHF
TRBV7-9	TRBJ1-2	15	.	few	TGTGCCAGCAGCTCCTCGGGCAGGGGTATAGATGGCTACACCTTC	CASSSSGRGIDGYTF
TRBV6-1	TRBJ2-3	14	.	few	TGTGCCAGCAGTGATTTGGGGGTCACAGATACGCAGTATTTT	CASSDLGVTDTQYF
TRBV7-9	TRBJ2-7	13	.	few	TGTGCCAGCACCCCGGACGGGTCCTACGAGCAGTACTTC	CASTPDGSYEQYF
TRBV12-3/TRBV12-4	TRBJ2-1	15	.	.	TGTGCCAGCAGGAGACTAGGGGGCTACACGGATGAGCAGTTCTTC	CASRRLGGYTDEQFF
TRBV6-5	TRBJ2-5	16	.	.	TGTGCCAGCAGTTCCTGGGGGTCCGGGCACCAAGAGACCCAGTACTTC	CASSSWGSGHQETQYF
TRBV10-3	TRBJ2-3	15	.	few	TGTGCCATCAGAGCCGGGACTGGCTACACAGATACGCAGTATTTT	CAIRAGTGYTDTQYF
TRBV18	TRBJ2-3	14	.	.	TGTGCCAGCTCACCTCGGGCTCGCACAGATACGCAGTATTTT	CASSPRARTDTQYF
TRBV30	TRBJ1-2	12	.	once	TGTGCCTGGAGTGTAACAGGGACCGGCTACACCTTC	CAWSVTGTGYTF
TRBV6-5	TRBJ1-2	17	TRBD1	few	TGTGCCAGCAGTCGCCTCTATCGACAGGGGGCTCGGTATGGCTACACCTTC	CASSRLYRQGARYGYTF
TRBV4-2	TRBJ2-2	18	TRBD1	few	TGTGCCAGCAGCCAAGACTACGGGACAGACCTGAACACCGGGGAGCTGTTTTTT	CASSQDYGTDLNTGELFF
TRBV20-1	TRBJ2-1	14	TRBD2	.	TGCAGTGCTAGAGATTGGGCGGGAGAAGATGAGCAGTTCTTC	CSARDWAGEDEQFF